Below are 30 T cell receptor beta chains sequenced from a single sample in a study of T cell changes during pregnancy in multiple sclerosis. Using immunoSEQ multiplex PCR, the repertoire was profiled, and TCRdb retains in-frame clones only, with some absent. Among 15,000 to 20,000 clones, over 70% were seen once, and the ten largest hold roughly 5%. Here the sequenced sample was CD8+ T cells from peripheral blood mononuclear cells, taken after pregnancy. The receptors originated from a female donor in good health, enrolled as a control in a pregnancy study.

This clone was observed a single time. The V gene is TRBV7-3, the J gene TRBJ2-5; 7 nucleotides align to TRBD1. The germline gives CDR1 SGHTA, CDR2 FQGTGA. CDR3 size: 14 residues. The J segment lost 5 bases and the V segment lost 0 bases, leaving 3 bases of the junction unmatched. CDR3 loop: CASSLTGQSETQYF. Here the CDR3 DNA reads TGTGCCAGCAGCTTAACGGGACAGTCGGAGACCCAGTACTTC. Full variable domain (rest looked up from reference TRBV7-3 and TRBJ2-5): GAGVSQTPSNKVTEKGKYVELRCDPISGHTALYWYRQSLGQGPEFLIYFQGTGAADDSGLPNDRFFAVRPEGSVSTLKIQRTERGDSAVYLCASSLTGQSETQYFGPGTRLLVL.

The CDR3 region is CASSTYRQGTGELFF. CDR3 in DNA: TGTGCCAGTAGTACTTACCGACAGGGGACCGGGGAGCTGTTTTTT. The chain recombines TRBV19 with TRBJ2-2; TRBD1 aligns across 8 bases. This CDR3 has 15 amino acids. The trim removed 4 bases at V and 5 bases at J, leaving 6 bases unmatched. Germline values: CDR1 LNHDA, CDR2 SQIVND (reference sequence).

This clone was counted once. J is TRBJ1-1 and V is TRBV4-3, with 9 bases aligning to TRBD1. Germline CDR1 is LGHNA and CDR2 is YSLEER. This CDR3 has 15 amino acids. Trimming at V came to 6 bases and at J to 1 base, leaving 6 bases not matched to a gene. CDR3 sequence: CASSPDRGRNTEAFF. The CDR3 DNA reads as TGCGCCAGCAGTCCGGACAGGGGAAGGAACACTGAAGCTTTCTTT.

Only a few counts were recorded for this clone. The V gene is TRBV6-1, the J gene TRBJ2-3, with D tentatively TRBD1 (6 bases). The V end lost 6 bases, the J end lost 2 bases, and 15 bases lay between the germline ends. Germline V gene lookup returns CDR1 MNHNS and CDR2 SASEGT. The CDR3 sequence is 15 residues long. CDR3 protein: CASSSGRTDTDTQYF. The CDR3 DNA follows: TGTGCCAGCAGCTCCGGACGGACAGACACAGATACGCAGTATTTT.

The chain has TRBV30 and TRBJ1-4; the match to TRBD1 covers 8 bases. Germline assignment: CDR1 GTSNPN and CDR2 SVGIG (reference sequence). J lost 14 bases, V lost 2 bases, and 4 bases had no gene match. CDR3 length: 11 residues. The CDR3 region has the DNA TGTGCCTGGAGTCCGGGACAGGCCCTGTTTTTT. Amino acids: CAWSPGQALFF.

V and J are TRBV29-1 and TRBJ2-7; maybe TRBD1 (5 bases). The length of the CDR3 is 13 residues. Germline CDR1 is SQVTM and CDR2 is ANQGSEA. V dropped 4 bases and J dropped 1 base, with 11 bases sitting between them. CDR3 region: CSVATAISYEQYF. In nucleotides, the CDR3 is TGCAGCGTTGCGACAGCCATTTCCTACGAGCAGTACTTC.

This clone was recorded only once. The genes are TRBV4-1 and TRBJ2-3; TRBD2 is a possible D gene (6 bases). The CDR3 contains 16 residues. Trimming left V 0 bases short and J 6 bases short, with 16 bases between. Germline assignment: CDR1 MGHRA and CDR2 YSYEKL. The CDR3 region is CASSQEWGGAGDTQYF. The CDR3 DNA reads TGCGCCAGCAGCCAAGAATGGGGCGGGGCGGGGGATACGCAGTATTTT.

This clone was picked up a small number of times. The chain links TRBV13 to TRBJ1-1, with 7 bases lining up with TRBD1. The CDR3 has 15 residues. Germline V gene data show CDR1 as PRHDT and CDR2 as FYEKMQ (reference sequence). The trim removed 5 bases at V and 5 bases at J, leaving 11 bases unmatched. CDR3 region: CASSPRQGIRTEAFF. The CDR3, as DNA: TGTGCCAGCAGCCCTCGACAGGGTATTAGGACTGAAGCTTTCTTT.

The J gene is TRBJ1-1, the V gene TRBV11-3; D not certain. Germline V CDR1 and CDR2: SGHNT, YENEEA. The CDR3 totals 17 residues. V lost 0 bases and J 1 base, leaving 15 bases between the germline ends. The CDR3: CASSLDLFMGRNTEAFF. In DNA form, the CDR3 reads TGTGCCAGCAGCTTAGATCTCTTTATGGGCCGGAACACTGAAGCTTTCTTT.

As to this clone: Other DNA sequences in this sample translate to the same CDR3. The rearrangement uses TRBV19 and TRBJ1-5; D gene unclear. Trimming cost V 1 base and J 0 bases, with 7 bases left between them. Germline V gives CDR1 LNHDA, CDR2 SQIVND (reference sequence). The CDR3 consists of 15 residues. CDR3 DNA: TGTGCCAGTAGTATAGGAGCTTATAGCAATCAGCCCCAGCATTTT. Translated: CASSIGAYSNQPQHF.

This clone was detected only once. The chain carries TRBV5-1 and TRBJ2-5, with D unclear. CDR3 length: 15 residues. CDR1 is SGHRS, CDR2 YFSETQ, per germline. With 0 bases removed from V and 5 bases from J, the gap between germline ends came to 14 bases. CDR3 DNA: TGCGCCAGCAGCTTGGTTGGCAGTTTGGAGGAGACCCAGTACTTC. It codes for CASSLVGSLEETQYF.

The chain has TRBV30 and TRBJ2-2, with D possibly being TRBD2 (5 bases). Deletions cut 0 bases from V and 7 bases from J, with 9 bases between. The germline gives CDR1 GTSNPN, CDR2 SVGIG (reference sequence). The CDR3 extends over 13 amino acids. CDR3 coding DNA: TGTGCCTGGAGTGTGGATCGGGGCGGGGAGCTGTTTTTT. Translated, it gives CAWSVDRGGELFF.

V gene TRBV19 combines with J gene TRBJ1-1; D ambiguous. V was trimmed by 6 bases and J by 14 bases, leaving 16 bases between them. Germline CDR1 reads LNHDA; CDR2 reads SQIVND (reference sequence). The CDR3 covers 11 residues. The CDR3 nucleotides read TGTGCCAGTAGGGTCGGAGGGTTTGACTTCTTT. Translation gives CASRVGGFDFF.

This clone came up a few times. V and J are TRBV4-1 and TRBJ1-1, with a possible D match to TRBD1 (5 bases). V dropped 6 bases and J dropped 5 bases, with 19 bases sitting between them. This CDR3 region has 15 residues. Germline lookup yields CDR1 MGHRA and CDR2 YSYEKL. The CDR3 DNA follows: TGCGCCAGCAGTGAAGAAAGAGGCAAGGGGACTGAAGCTTTCTTT. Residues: CASSEERGKGTEAFF.

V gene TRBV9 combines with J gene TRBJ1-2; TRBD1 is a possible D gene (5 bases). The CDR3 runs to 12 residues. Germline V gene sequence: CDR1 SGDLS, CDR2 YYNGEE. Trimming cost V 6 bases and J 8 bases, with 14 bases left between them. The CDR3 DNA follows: TGTGCCAGCATGGGGGGATTGGGAGGCTACACCTTC. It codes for CASMGGLGGYTF.

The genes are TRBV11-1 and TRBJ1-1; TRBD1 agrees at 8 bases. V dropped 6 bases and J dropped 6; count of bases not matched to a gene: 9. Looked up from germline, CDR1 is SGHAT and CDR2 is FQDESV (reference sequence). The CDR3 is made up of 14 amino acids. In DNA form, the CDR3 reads TGTGCCAGCAGTTTAAAGGACAGGGTCGCTGAAGCTTTCTTT. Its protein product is CASSLKDRVAEAFF.

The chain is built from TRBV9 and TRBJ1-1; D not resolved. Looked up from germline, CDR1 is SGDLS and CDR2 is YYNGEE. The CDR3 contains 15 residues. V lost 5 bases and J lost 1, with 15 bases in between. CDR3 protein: CASSALRHGNTEAFF. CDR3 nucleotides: TGTGCCAGCAGTGCTCTGAGACATGGGAACACTGAAGCTTTCTTT.

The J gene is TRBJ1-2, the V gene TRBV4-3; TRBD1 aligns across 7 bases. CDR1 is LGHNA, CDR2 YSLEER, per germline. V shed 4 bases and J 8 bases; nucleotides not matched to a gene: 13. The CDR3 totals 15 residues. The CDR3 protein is CASSRTQGREKGYTF. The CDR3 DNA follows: TGCGCCAGCAGCCGGACACAGGGGAGAGAGAAGGGCTACACCTTC.

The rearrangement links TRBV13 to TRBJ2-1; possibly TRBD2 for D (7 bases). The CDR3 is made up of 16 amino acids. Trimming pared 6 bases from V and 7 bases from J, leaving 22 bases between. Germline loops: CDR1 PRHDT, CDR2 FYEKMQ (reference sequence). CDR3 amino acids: CASRDASGGLRNEQFF. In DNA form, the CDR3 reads TGTGCCAGCAGAGACGCCTCGGGGGGCCTTAGGAATGAGCAGTTCTTC.

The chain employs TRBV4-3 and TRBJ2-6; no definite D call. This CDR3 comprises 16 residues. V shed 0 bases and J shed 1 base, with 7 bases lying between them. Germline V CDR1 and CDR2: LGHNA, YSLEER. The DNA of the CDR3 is TGCGCCAGCAGCCAAGATGGGCAATCTGGGGCCAACGTCCTGACTTTC. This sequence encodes CASSQDGQSGANVLTF.

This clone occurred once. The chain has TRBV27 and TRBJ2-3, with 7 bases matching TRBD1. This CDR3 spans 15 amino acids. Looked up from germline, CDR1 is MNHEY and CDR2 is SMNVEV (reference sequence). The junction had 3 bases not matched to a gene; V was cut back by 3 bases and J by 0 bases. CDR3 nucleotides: TGTGCCAGCAGTTTTGGCAGGGGGAGCACAGATACGCAGTATTTT. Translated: CASSFGRGSTDTQYF.

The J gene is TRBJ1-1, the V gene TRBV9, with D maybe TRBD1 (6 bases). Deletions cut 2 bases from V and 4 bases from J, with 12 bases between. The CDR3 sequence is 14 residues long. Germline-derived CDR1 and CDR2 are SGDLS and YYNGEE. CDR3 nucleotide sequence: TGTGCCAGCAGCGTTACAGGGTGGGGCACTGAAGCTTTCTTT. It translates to CASSVTGWGTEAFF.

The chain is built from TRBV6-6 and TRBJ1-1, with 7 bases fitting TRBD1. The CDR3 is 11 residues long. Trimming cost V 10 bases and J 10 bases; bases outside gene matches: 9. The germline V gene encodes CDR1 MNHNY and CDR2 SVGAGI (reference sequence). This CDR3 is CATGAGGRAFF. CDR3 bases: TGTGCCACCGGCGCAGGGGGAAGAGCTTTCTTT.

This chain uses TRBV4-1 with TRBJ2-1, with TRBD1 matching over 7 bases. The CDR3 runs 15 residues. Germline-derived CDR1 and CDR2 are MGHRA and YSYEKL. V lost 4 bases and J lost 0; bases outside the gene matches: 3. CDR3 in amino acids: CASSLPGGSYNEQFF. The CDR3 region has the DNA TGCGCCAGCAGCCTCCCAGGGGGCTCCTACAATGAGCAGTTCTTC.

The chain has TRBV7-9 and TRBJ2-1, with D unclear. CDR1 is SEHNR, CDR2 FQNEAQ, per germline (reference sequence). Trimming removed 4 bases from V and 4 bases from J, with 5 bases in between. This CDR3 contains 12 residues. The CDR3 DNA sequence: TGTGCCAGCAGCTCGGGTTACAATGAGCAGTTCTTC. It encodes CASSSGYNEQFF.

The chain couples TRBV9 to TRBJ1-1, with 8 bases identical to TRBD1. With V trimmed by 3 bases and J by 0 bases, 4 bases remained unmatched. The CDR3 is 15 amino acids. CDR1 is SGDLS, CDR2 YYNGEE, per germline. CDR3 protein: CASSAPQGVNTEAFF. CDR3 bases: TGTGCCAGCAGCGCCCCACAGGGGGTGAACACTGAAGCTTTCTTT.

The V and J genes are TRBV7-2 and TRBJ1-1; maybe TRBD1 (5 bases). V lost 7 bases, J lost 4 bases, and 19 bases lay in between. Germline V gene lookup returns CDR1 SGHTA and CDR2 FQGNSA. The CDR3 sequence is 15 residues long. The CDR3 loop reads CASTLRWVGVTEAFF. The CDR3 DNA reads TGTGCCAGCACCCTTAGATGGGTAGGGGTCACTGAAGCTTTCTTT.

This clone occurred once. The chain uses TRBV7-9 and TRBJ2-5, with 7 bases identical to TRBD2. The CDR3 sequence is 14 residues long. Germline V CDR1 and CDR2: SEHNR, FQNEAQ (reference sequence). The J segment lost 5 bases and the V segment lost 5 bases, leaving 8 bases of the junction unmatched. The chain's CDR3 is CASSPRGSGETQYF. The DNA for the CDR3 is TGTGCCAGCAGCCCCCGGGGTAGCGGGGAGACCCAGTACTTC.

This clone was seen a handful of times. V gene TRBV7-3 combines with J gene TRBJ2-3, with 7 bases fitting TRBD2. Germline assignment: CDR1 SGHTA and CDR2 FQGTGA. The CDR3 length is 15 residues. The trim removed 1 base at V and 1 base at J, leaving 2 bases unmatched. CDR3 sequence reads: CASSLMAGGTDTQYF. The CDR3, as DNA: TGTGCCAGCAGCTTAATGGCGGGGGGCACAGATACGCAGTATTTT.

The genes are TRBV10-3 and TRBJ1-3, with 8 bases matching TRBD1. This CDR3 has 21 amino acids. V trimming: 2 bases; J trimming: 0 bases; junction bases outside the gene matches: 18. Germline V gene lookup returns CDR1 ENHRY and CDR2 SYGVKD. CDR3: CAISEPRLDRGQAISGNTIYF. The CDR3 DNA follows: TGTGCCATCAGTGAGCCCCGACTAGACAGGGGACAAGCGATCTCTGGAAACACCATATATTTT.